This T cell receptor beta chain was sequenced during a study of CD8 T cells in Susac syndrome. In blood CD8+ and CD4+ T cells, TCR beta underwent sequencing. Bulk CD8+ and CD4+ cells came from magnetic negative isolation; CD8+ TEMRA by FACS. The V gene lost 0 bases and the J gene lost 4 bases, with 15 bases spanning the gap. Germline CDR1 reads LGHNA; CDR2 reads YNFKEQ. The CDR3 has 16 amino acids. RNA totalling roughly 0.5 to 1 ug underwent reverse transcription with random hexamers. The amplification used immunoSEQ multiplex PCR on TCR beta CDR3; it spanned 54 Vbeta and 13 Jbeta. TCRdb reprocessed the immunoSEQ multiplex PCR reads with MiXCR, giving one entry per CDR3 protein. The table has under 200,000 distinct CDR3 sequences, around 94% seen once; the top ten hold around 0.15%.

Material: CD4+ T cells from PBMCs. This sequence originates from a human donor in good health. The V call is TRBV4-2, the J call TRBJ1-2; D uncertain. The CDR3 DNA reads TGTGCCAGCAGCCAAGATCTAGGCCAGCCCGTCTATGGCTACACCTTC. This codes for CASSQDLGQPVYGYTF.